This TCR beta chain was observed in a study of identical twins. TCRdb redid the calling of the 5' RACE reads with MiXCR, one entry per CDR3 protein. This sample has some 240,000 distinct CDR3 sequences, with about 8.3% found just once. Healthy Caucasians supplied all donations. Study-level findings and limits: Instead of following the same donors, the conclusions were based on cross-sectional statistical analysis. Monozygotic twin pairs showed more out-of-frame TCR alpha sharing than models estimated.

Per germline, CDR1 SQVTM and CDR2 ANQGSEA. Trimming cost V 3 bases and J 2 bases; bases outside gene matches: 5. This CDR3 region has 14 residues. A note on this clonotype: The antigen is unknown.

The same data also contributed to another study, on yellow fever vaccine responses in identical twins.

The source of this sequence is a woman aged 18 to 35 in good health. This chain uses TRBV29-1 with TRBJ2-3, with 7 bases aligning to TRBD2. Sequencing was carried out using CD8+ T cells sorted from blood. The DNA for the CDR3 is TGCAGCGTTGAGACGGGGGGACCCACAGATACGCAGTATTTT. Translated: CSVETGGPTDTQYF.